Below, 32 T cell receptor beta chains from the same sample are listed, as sequenced in a study of T cells in localized non-small cell lung cancer (dated by TCRdb to between 2020 and 2021). The library was produced with the immunoSEQ multiplex PCR assay. What TCRdb holds here is the immuneACCESS table cut down to in-frame rearrangements. Part of the clones is not present; checked against another copy, under half of the missing clones reflect an unresolved V gene, and the others are unexplained. A total of tens of thousands of clones appear in this sample, 81% of them only once. Under 8% of the sample is in the top ten clones. The sequencing here drew on peripheral blood mononuclear cells, taken before any cancer treatment. The receptor source for this set is a male donor aged 60 or over with stage II lung adenocarcinoma.

Concerning this clone: The junction departs from germline at one end; a sequencing error may be responsible. This sequence joins TRBV19 and TRBJ2-2; TRBD1 is a possible D gene (5 bases). This CDR3 has 14 amino acids. Germline V gene sequence: CDR1 LNHDA, CDR2 SQIVND (reference sequence). The CDR3 region has the DNA TGTGCCAGTAGAGGGGAACGCCACACTGGGGAGCTGTTTTTT. Protein product: CASRGERHTGELFF.

The table lists this clone with a few counts. The chain links TRBV28 to TRBJ2-1; TRBD2 aligns across 8 bases. The germline V gene encodes CDR1 MDHEN and CDR2 SYDVKM. The CDR3 is made up of 13 amino acids. Trimming at V came to 6 bases and at J to 12 bases, leaving 10 bases not matched to a gene. The CDR3 DNA follows: TGTGCCAGCAGGGCGACAGGACGGGGGGGGCAGTTCTTC. This codes for CASRATGRGGQFF.

The gene calls are TRBV6-5 and TRBJ1-1; D not certain. This CDR3 is 13 amino acids long. The ends were cut back, 5 bases at V and 4 bases at J, with 11 bases in the middle. In germline, CDR1 is MNHEY, CDR2 SVGAGI. CDR3 in amino acids: CASSPERVTEAFF. The CDR3 DNA follows: TGTGCCAGCAGTCCGGAGAGGGTCACTGAAGCTTTCTTT.

The chain links TRBV25-1 to TRBJ1-2, with a tentative D call TRBD1 (5 bases). This CDR3 comprises 12 residues. Germline V CDR1 and CDR2: MGHDK, SYGVNS. Deletions cut 7 bases from V and 8 bases from J, with 14 bases between. Here the CDR3 reads CASTTQGRGYTF. CDR3 coding DNA: TGTGCCAGCACCACGCAGGGTCGCGGCTACACCTTC.

This chain links TRBV4-2 with TRBJ1-2, with TRBD1 matching 7 bases. The CDR3 totals 14 residues. After removal of 6 bases from V and 7 bases from J, the junction contained 11 bases not matched to a gene. CDR1 is LGHNA and CDR2 is YNFKEQ in the germline V gene. The CDR3 loop reads CASRNQGDGPGYTF. The CDR3 nucleotides read TGTGCCAGCAGGAATCAGGGGGACGGTCCTGGCTACACCTTC.

V is TRBV2 and J is TRBJ2-2; D is undetermined. The CDR3 is 12 residues long. The V and J ends lost 4 bases and 5 bases respectively, with 5 bases between them. Germline V CDR1 and CDR2: SNHLY, FYNNEI. The CDR3 reads CASSGETGELFF. In nucleotides, the CDR3 is TGTGCCAGCAGTGGAGAGACCGGGGAGCTGTTTTTT.

The chain links TRBV7-2 to TRBJ2-4, with TRBD1 matching over 9 bases. V was pared by 4 bases and J by 7 bases, with 5 bases of the junction left unmatched. This CDR3 has 14 amino acids. The germline V gene has CDR1 SGHTA and CDR2 FQGNSA. CDR3 DNA sequence: TGTGCCAGCAGCTCTCCGGGACAGGGTAACATTCAGTACTTC. This encodes CASSSPGQGNIQYF.

The genes are TRBV28 and TRBJ1-5; 7 bases are shared with TRBD1. V shed 8 bases, J shed 0 bases, and the junction held 7 bases outside the gene matches. Germline loops: CDR1 MDHEN, CDR2 SYDVKM. The CDR3 totals 15 residues. This CDR3 reads CASLEAGGSNQPQHF. CDR3 DNA: TGTGCCAGCTTAGAAGCAGGGGGTAGCAATCAGCCCCAGCATTTT.

The CDR3 DNA sequence: TGCGCCAGCAGCCTCTCCGGATTCACCACAGATACGCAGTATTTT. Protein sequence: CASSLSGFTTDTQYF. This sequence joins TRBV4-1 and TRBJ2-3; D gene ambiguous. The CDR3 covers 15 residues. Trimming stripped 4 bases from V and 2 bases from J, with 13 bases between. Germline V lookup: CDR1 MGHRA, CDR2 YSYEKL.

The V call is TRBV19, the J call TRBJ2-1, with TRBD2 identical over 7 bases. With 5 bases clipped from V and 6 bases from J, the junction kept 13 bases outside the gene matches. The CDR3 is 16 amino acids. Germline assignment: CDR1 LNHDA and CDR2 SQIVND (reference sequence). The CDR3 loop is CASSDSRPGGFNEQFF. In DNA form, the CDR3 reads TGTGCCAGTAGTGACAGCCGGCCCGGGGGGTTCAATGAGCAGTTCTTC.

This clone was detected a few times. The V gene is TRBV10-3, the J gene TRBJ2-7; TRBD2 matches at 10 bases. Looked up from germline, CDR1 is ENHRY and CDR2 is SYGVKD. Unmatched junction bases numbered 18, after V lost 4 bases and J lost 6 bases. The CDR3 totals 18 residues. The CDR3 sequence is CAISGPQREGVNWSEQYF. CDR3 in DNA: TGTGCCATCAGTGGCCCTCAGCGGGAGGGTGTCAATTGGAGCGAGCAGTACTTC.

The rearrangement joins TRBV6-5 to TRBJ2-4; maybe TRBD1 (6 bases). This CDR3 has 15 amino acids. CDR1 MNHEY and CDR2 SVGAGI come from the germline V gene. The V gene lost 0 bases and the J gene lost 5 bases, with 11 bases spanning the gap. CDR3 in amino acids: CASSYSRRGENIQYF. Here the CDR3 DNA reads TGTGCCAGCAGTTACTCGCGCAGGGGAGAAAACATTCAGTACTTC.

The J gene is TRBJ2-5, the V gene TRBV27; no reliable D call. This CDR3 has 12 residues. CDR1 is MNHEY and CDR2 is SMNVEV in the germline V gene (reference sequence). V lost 2 bases, J lost 5 bases, and 6 bases lay in between. CDR3 in amino acids: CASSLGSETQYF. CDR3 DNA sequence: TGTGCCAGCAGTTTAGGGTCGGAGACCCAGTACTTC.

The chain links TRBV7-9 to TRBJ2-5; 7 positions agree with TRBD1. The CDR3 contains 16 residues. The germline gives CDR1 SEHNR, CDR2 FQNEAQ (reference sequence). The ends lost 1 base at V and 5 bases at J; junction bases unmatched: 10. The CDR3 loop reads CASSLETGKRRETQYF. The CDR3 nucleotides read TGTGCCAGCAGCTTAGAGACAGGGAAGAGGAGGGAGACCCAGTACTTC.

The chain joins TRBV29-1 to TRBJ1-1, with unresolved D. CDR1 and CDR2 (germline): SQVTM, ANQGSEA. The CDR3 covers 12 residues. V was pared by 6 bases and J by 4 bases, with 12 bases between. This CDR3 is CSVVYEGTEAFF. CDR3 DNA: TGCAGCGTGGTCTATGAGGGCACTGAAGCTTTCTTT.

The rearrangement uses TRBV30 and TRBJ2-3; D ambiguous. V was clipped by 5 bases and J by 2 bases, with 11 bases between them. This CDR3 has 13 amino acids. CDR1 and CDR2 (germline): GTSNPN, SVGIG (reference sequence). CDR3 amino acids: CAWGGFFTDTQYF. In DNA, the CDR3 is TGTGCCTGGGGTGGATTCTTCACAGATACGCAGTATTTT.

The chain uses TRBV2 and TRBJ2-1; TRBD2 matches 10 bases. There are 15 residues in the CDR3. The germline V gene encodes CDR1 SNHLY and CDR2 FYNNEI. J lost 7 bases, V lost 4 bases, and 7 bases had no gene match. The CDR3 DNA is TGTGCCAGCAGTGCGAGAGCGGGAGGGGGGAATGAGCAGTTCTTC. It encodes CASSARAGGGNEQFF.

V is TRBV30 and J is TRBJ1-4; D is possibly TRBD1 (6 bases). CDR1 GTSNPN and CDR2 SVGIG come from the germline V gene (reference sequence). The CDR3 is made up of 11 amino acids. Trimming left V 5 bases short and J 8 bases short, with 9 bases between. CDR3 DNA sequence: TGTGCCTGGCAACAGGGAGAAAAACTGTTTTTT. Translated: CAWQQGEKLFF.

This chain joins TRBV7-2 and TRBJ1-1; D unclear. This CDR3 is built from 13 residues. Trimming removed 5 bases at V and 3 bases at J, with 10 bases between. From germline, CDR1 is SGHTA and CDR2 FQGNSA. CDR3 sequence reads: CASSRSWDTEAFF. In DNA form, the CDR3 reads TGTGCCAGCAGCCGCTCTTGGGACACTGAAGCTTTCTTT.

V and J are TRBV6-5 and TRBJ2-1; possibly TRBD2 for D (6 bases). Germline V gene data show CDR1 as MNHEY and CDR2 as SVGAGI. CDR3 length equals 14 residues. With 6 bases removed from V and 9 bases from J, the gap between germline ends came to 18 bases. This CDR3 reads CASRTGGKAAEQFF. CDR3 nucleotide sequence: TGTGCCAGCAGAACTGGGGGGAAAGCAGCTGAGCAGTTCTTC.

The chain joins TRBV4-1 to TRBJ2-1; 7 bases match TRBD2. Unmatched junction bases numbered 1, after V lost 1 base and J lost 10 bases. The V gene's germline CDR1 is MGHRA and CDR2 YSYEKL. This CDR3 is 12 amino acids long. CDR3 in DNA: TGCGCCAGCAGCCAAGCGGGAGGCGAGCAGTTCTTC. Translated, it gives CASSQAGGEQFF.

This clone was detected a few times. The chain recombines TRBV4-3 with TRBJ2-1, with 9 bases identical to TRBD2. Germline loops: CDR1 LGHNA, CDR2 YSLEER. The CDR3 contains 15 residues. The V and J ends lost 4 bases and 6 bases, in that order; junction bases with no gene match: 7. This chain's CDR3 is CASSPHGSGSNEQFF. The CDR3 bases are TGCGCCAGCAGCCCCCACGGTAGCGGGAGCAATGAGCAGTTCTTC.

This clone was seen just once. The chain carries TRBV10-3 and TRBJ2-3; D perhaps matches TRBD2 (5 bases). CDR1 is ENHRY and CDR2 is SYGVKD in the germline V gene. The CDR3 covers 14 residues. V lost 8 bases to trimming and J lost 2 bases, with 14 bases between them. The CDR3 DNA is TGTGCCATCGCGTCCGGGATATCCACAGATACGCAGTATTTT. Its protein is CAIASGISTDTQYF.

J is TRBJ1-1 and V is TRBV18, with D unclear. Germline CDR1 and CDR2: KGHSH and LQKENI. The CDR3 consists of 14 residues. V was pared by 5 bases and J by 0 bases, with 10 bases between. The CDR3 is CASSSTLMNTEAFF. In nucleotides, the CDR3 is TGTGCCAGCTCATCGACACTGATGAACACTGAAGCTTTCTTT.

V is TRBV30 and J is TRBJ2-3; 11 positions match TRBD2. The germline gives CDR1 GTSNPN, CDR2 SVGIG (reference sequence). J was trimmed by 2 bases and V by 0 bases; bases with no gene match: 7. This CDR3 is built from 17 residues. CDR3 residues: CAWSVRLAGPPTDTQYF. CDR3 nucleotides: TGTGCCTGGAGTGTGCGACTAGCGGGGCCTCCCACAGATACGCAGTATTTT.

V gene TRBV13 combines with J gene TRBJ2-1; D call uncertain. Germline V CDR1 and CDR2: PRHDT, FYEKMQ (reference sequence). Trimming pared 5 bases from V and 7 bases from J, leaving 18 bases between. There are 15 residues in the CDR3. DNA for the CDR3: TGTGCCAGCAGCCCCCCCAACCGGGCCCGAAATGAGCAGTTCTTC. Amino acids: CASSPPNRARNEQFF.

The rearrangement uses TRBV19 and TRBJ1-4; D possibly corresponds to TRBD1 (5 bases). Germline CDR1 and CDR2: LNHDA and SQIVND (reference sequence). Between the trimmed V and J ends, which lost 7 bases and 2 bases, there was a span of 11 bases. The CDR3 is made up of 14 amino acids. The CDR3 reads CASNQGMTNEKLFF. DNA for the CDR3: TGTGCCAGTAACCAGGGTATGACTAATGAAAAACTGTTTTTT.

The chain is built from TRBV7-8 and TRBJ1-1, with D perhaps TRBD1 (6 bases). Trimming pared 5 bases from V and 6 bases from J, leaving 13 bases between. This CDR3 region has 13 residues. The germline gives CDR1 SGHVS, CDR2 FQNEAQ. This chain's CDR3 is CASSPGASPEAFF. CDR3 in DNA: TGTGCCAGCAGCCCGGGGGCTTCCCCTGAAGCTTTCTTT.

The gene calls are TRBV19 and TRBJ1-1; possibly TRBD1 for D (6 bases). Trimming removed 4 bases from V and 0 bases from J, with 27 bases in between. The CDR3 spans 20 residues. CDR1 is LNHDA, CDR2 SQIVND, per germline (reference sequence). This CDR3 reads CASSTRGSADSPTMNTEAFF. CDR3 nucleotides: TGTGCCAGTAGTACCCGTGGTAGCGCGGACAGCCCTACAATGAACACTGAAGCTTTCTTT.

The chain couples TRBV7-8 to TRBJ1-1; 8 positions match TRBD1. This CDR3 comprises 14 residues. Trimming cost V 3 bases and J 1 base; bases outside gene matches: 1. CDR1 and CDR2 from the germline V gene are SGHVS and FQNEAQ. Here the CDR3 reads CASSFDRGNTEAFF. The DNA of the CDR3 is TGTGCCAGCAGCTTTGACAGGGGGAACACTGAAGCTTTCTTT.

This clone was observed a few times. V gene TRBV28 combines with J gene TRBJ1-5; 9 bases line up with TRBD1. CDR1 and CDR2 (germline): MDHEN, SYDVKM. Losses at the gene ends were 3 bases for V and 0 bases for J; bases not matched to a gene: 21. The CDR3 totals 22 residues. The CDR3, as DNA: TGTGCCAGCAGTTTTAGTAGAGGGACAACAGGGGGCGGTTTCTATAGCAATCAGCCCCAGCATTTT. Amino acid sequence: CASSFSRGTTGGGFYSNQPQHF.

V and J are TRBV7-9 and TRBJ1-5; no clear D gene. The V end lost 0 bases, the J end lost 4 bases, and 10 bases lay between the germline ends. The CDR3 runs to 15 residues. The germline V gene encodes CDR1 SEHNR and CDR2 FQNEAQ (reference sequence). DNA of the CDR3: TGTGCCAGCAGCTTAGCGGAGGGAAGGAATCAGCCCCAGCATTTT. Amino acids: CASSLAEGRNQPQHF.